This TCR beta chain was identified in a study of T cell responses to AZD1222 COVID-19 vaccine. Study-level findings and limits: Spike-specific TCR breadth and depth rose after two AZD1222 doses. Spike as a whole was targeted by vaccine-associated CD4 TCRs, dominant at 160-218 and 743-854.

Points on this clone: Its antigen is unidentified.

CDR1 SGHTA and CDR2 FQGNSA come from the germline V gene. The CDR3 runs to 11 residues. Trimming shortened V by 2 bases and J by 7 bases, and 5 bases separated the two germline ends. Clones were sequenced by immunoSEQ multiplex PCR, and TCRdb holds only the in-frame ones, with some missing. The sample comprises roughly 180,000 clones, roughly nine tenths of which are singletons, and 1.7% rests with the top ten. The material was peripheral blood, obtained 28 days after the second AZD1222 dose. This TCR derives from an adult who received the AZD1222 COVID-19 vaccine. This rearrangement joins TRBV7-2 to TRBJ1-2; D is uncertain. CDR3 region: CASSLLVGYTF. CDR3 nucleotides: TGTGCCAGCAGCTTATTAGTTGGCTACACCTTC.